Presented here are 12 T cell receptor beta chains from one specimen sequenced in a study of identical twins. A single record per CDR3 protein comes from TCRdb applying MiXCR to the 5' RACE reads. The sample yields fewer than 250,000 distinct CDR3 sequences, over 8% seen once. Specimen: memory (CD45RO+) T cells sorted from blood. Receptors were obtained from a woman under 30 in good health.

The gene calls are TRBV5-6 and TRBJ2-3; possibly TRBD1 for D (5 bases). Germline V gene data show CDR1 as SGHDT and CDR2 as YYEEEE. The CDR3 covers 14 residues. V lost 2 bases, J lost 4 bases, and 11 bases lay in between. CDR3 amino acids: CASSLRQGSDTQYF. The CDR3 bases are TGTGCCAGCAGCTTAAGGCAGGGCTCAGATACGCAGTATTTT.

This clonotype appeared a few times. The chain combines TRBV7-3 with TRBJ2-7, with D perhaps TRBD2 (5 bases). The CDR3 totals 14 residues. V was clipped by 5 bases and J by 3 bases, with 14 bases between them. Germline V gives CDR1 SGHTA, CDR2 FQGTGA. This CDR3 reads CASSRGPQVYEQYF. Written as DNA, the CDR3 is TGTGCCAGCAGCAGAGGGCCACAAGTCTACGAGCAGTACTTC.

This clonotype was picked up many times. The CDR3 protein is CASTINSGSYNEQFF. Here the CDR3 DNA reads TGCGCCAGCACCATCAATAGCGGCTCCTACAATGAGCAGTTCTTC. The chain links TRBV5-1 to TRBJ2-1; D may be TRBD2 (6 bases). The V gene's germline CDR1 is SGHRS and CDR2 YFSETQ. The CDR3 contains 15 residues. Trimming removed 6 bases from V and 0 bases from J, with 13 bases in between.

This clonotype was seen a few times. The chain uses TRBV7-6 and TRBJ2-3; 7 positions agree with TRBD1. Germline V gene sequence: CDR1 SGHVS, CDR2 FNYEAQ. CDR3 length equals 19 residues. The V and J ends lost 1 base and 5 bases, in that order; junction bases with no gene match: 18. CDR3 in amino acids: CASSLEAFGTARGGDTQYF. CDR3 coding DNA: TGTGCCAGCAGCTTAGAAGCTTTTGGGACAGCAAGGGGTGGAGATACGCAGTATTTT. The full variable domain, completed using reference TRBV7-6 and TRBJ2-3, is GAGVSQSPRYKVTKRGQDVALRCDPISGHVSLYWYRQALGQGPEFLTYFNYEAQQDKSGLPNDRFSAERPEGSISTLTIQRTEQRDSAMYRCASSLEAFGTARGGDTQYFGPGTRLTVL.

This clonotype was seen more than once but under ten times. The rearrangement links TRBV5-1 to TRBJ2-3, with D possibly being TRBD1 or TRBD2 (5 bases each). With 5 bases removed from V and 2 bases from J, the gap between germline ends came to 12 bases. Germline CDR1 reads SGHRS; CDR2 reads YFSETQ. This CDR3 has 14 amino acids. The CDR3 loop is CASSRDGPTDTQYF. The CDR3 bases are TGCGCCAGCAGTCGGGACGGACCCACAGATACGCAGTATTTT.

Only a few counts were recorded for this clonotype. V gene TRBV7-8 combines with J gene TRBJ2-2; D is undetermined. The germline V gene encodes CDR1 SGHVS and CDR2 FQNEAQ. The CDR3 has 16 amino acids. V dropped 1 base and J dropped 4 bases, with 13 bases sitting between them. CDR3 coding DNA: TGTGCCAGCAGCTTAGGGCTGGGGTTGAGCACCGGGGAGCTGTTTTTT. Its translation is CASSLGLGLSTGELFF.

V gene TRBV12-3 or TRBV12-4 combines with J gene TRBJ1-4; maybe TRBD1 (5 bases). The CDR3 spans 15 residues. V lost 5 bases and J lost 5, with 15 bases in between. Written as DNA, the CDR3 is TGTGCCAGCAGTCGGGGACGGCCCATAAATGAAAAACTGTTTTTT. Translated: CASSRGRPINEKLFF.

The table lists this clonotype with a few counts. CDR3 sequence: CAISGTHGDTEAFF. CDR3 sequence (DNA): TGTGCCATCAGTGGCACCCATGGCGACACTGAAGCTTTCTTT. This chain uses TRBV10-3 with TRBJ1-1; D gene unclear. The CDR3 contains 14 residues. Germline V gene sequence: CDR1 ENHRY, CDR2 SYGVKD. Trimming removed 4 bases from V and 3 bases from J, with 12 bases in between.

This clonotype was seen more than once but under ten times. This chain links TRBV5-1 with TRBJ2-3; TRBD2 agrees at 11 bases. This CDR3 contains 15 residues. The germline gives CDR1 SGHRS, CDR2 YFSETQ. J was trimmed by 5 bases and V by 4 bases; bases with no gene match: 6. CDR3 nucleotides: TGCGCCAGCAGCCCGACTAGCGGGGTCGGAGATACGCAGTATTTT. Encoded protein: CASSPTSGVGDTQYF.

The table lists this clonotype with a few counts. This sequence joins TRBV7-2 and TRBJ2-1, with unresolved D. V shed 5 bases and J shed 9 bases, with 14 bases lying between them. The germline gives CDR1 SGHTA, CDR2 FQGNSA. CDR3 length: 13 residues. This CDR3 is CASSADPYREQFF. The CDR3 region has the DNA TGTGCCAGCAGCGCCGACCCCTACCGTGAGCAGTTCTTC.

The J gene is TRBJ1-6, the V gene TRBV20-1; D remains unclear. The CDR3 length is 15 residues. V lost 5 bases and J 7 bases, leaving 18 bases between the germline ends. CDR1 is DFQATT and CDR2 is SNEGSKA in the germline V gene (reference sequence). The CDR3 is CSASPVLDDNSPLHF. CDR3 bases: TGCAGTGCTTCCCCCGTCTTGGACGACAATTCACCCCTCCACTTT.

This clonotype was found a few times. J is TRBJ2-5 and V is TRBV5-1; TRBD2 might be the D (5 bases). V lost 4 bases, J lost 5 bases, and 12 bases lay in between. The CDR3 spans 13 residues. Germline CDR1 reads SGHRS; CDR2 reads YFSETQ. The CDR3 DNA reads as TGCGCCAGCAGCGGGTCTCCGGGGGAGACCCAGTACTTC. Amino acid sequence: CASSGSPGETQYF.